This T cell receptor (beta chain) was identified during a study of regulatory T cells in long-lasting Graves disease. Sample time point: newly diagnosed GD, antithyroid drugs for less than 3 months. PBMC-derived RNA was used for the TCR library. CDR3 size: 13 residues. V lost 4 bases and J 7 bases, leaving 13 bases between the germline ends. This clonotype was found many times. The authors built TCR beta libraries using iRepertoire HTBI primers and Arm-PCR of CDR3 regions. TCRdb redid the calling of the multiplex PCR reads with MiXCR, one entry per CDR3 protein. Among roughly 530,000 distinct CDR3 sequences listed, around 15% were seen once. The sample also formed part of further work on T cells in Graves' hyperthyroidism and ophthalmopathy.

This rearrangement joins TRBV12-3 or TRBV12-4 to TRBJ2-5, with a weak D call TRBD1 (6 bases). The sample here was peripheral blood mononuclear cells (PBMCs), taken at new diagnosis, from a patient treated with antithyroid drugs. The receptor was isolated from a woman aged 35-60 years with Graves disease. CDR3 coding DNA: TGTGCCAGCAGTTATCGGGACACAGGGACCCAGTACTTC. Protein sequence: CASSYRDTGTQYF.